This record covers a single T cell receptor (beta chain). There is no known antigen for this receptor. No clone much larger than this one lies a single base away; base qualities are absent. This sample was included in a study of T cells after yellow fever vaccination (dated by TCRdb to between 2018 and 2021). General notes on the study: The SMART-Seq v4 Ultra Low Input RNA kit was used to prepare libraries from fractions with low cell numbers. To track T-cell clones before and after primary and booster YFV17D yellow fever vaccination, bulk TCR alpha and beta repertoires were sequenced longitudinally. Two healthy male donors made up the cohort, one aged 18 to 30 years and the other aged 30 to 39 years. Blood was drawn at multiple timepoints before and after primary and secondary immunization, with bulk PBMC replicates and cell subsets isolated. The paper's findings and limits, for the study overall: Computational filtering was needed because FACS-sorted repertoires could contain abundant contaminating clonotypes from the bulk population. After the booster, most of the clones that had expanded following primary vaccination were detected again (roughly 96% of CD4 and around 90% of CD8), which suggests that memory was broadly maintained. Compared with the primary T-cell response, the secondary T-cell response was faster but weaker, reaching its peak on day 5 rather than on day 15. A small fraction of clonotypes appeared in both the CD4 and CD8 compartments, likely as a result of convergent recombination. The study included only a couple of donors, which limits how far the findings can be generalized.

V drops 4 bases and J drops 5 bases, leaving 15 bases in between. CDR1 and CDR2 are read off the germline V gene as SGHDT and YYEEEE. Including cysteine and phenylalanine, the CDR3 has 14 amino acids. Kept here is only the CDR3 DNA, which spans 42 bases and is read in frame from base 1. What the treatment or condition label conveys for this sample: live attenuated yellow fever vaccine strain. PBMCs were isolated from peripheral blood using a standard Ficoll-Paque protocol. CD4 and CD8 T-cell fractions were isolated with Dynabeads CD4 and CD8 positive selection kits. TriZol was used to extract RNA from bulk PBMCs, from CD4 and CD8 fractions, and from dextramer-positive and dextramer-negative fractions. TCR cDNA was synthesized by 5'RACE template switching, which introduced a universal primer site and unique molecular identifiers. cDNA synthesis was primed from both the TCR alpha and TCR beta constant segments. Two PCR steps were used to amplify libraries, with sample barcodes and sequencing adapters being added in the second step. Sequencing of libraries was done on Illumina HiSeq 2500 (2x100 bp) or NovaSeq (2x150 bp). Per the authors' processing: MIGEC was used to demultiplex reads and collapse the reads into UMI consensus sequences, and MiXCR was used for V(D)J alignment. Using edgeR on replicate PBMC samples, clonotypes were called vaccine-responding if FDR was below 0.01 and the log2 fold change was above 5 up to day 15. Bulk clonotypes were assigned CD4 or CD8 identity according to which sequenced CD4 or CD8 repertoire held them at higher abundance. TCRdb cleaned the public reads at Q25 with fastp, built clones with MiXCR and kept in-frame beta chains. Each entry merges the rows of one CDR3 protein and shows their most common DNA and genes. The V and J calls were not made by the authors but by TCRdb's processing. Recorded for this sample are 300,000 or so distinct CDR3 sequences; 13% of them occurred a single time. The ten largest clones add up to 0.4% to 0.65% of the sample.

The clonotype was recovered from a man younger than 40 who received the YFV17D yellow fever vaccine. This specimen consisted of CD4+ T cells sorted from PBMCs, obtained 45 days after the yellow fever booster vaccination. This sequence uses TRBV5-6 and TRBJ2-5; the D call is possibly TRBD1 or TRBD2, each sharing 5 bases. The CDR3 is CASSGTKGRETQYF. The sequenced DNA: TGTGCCAGCAGCGGGACCAAGGGACGGGAGACCCAGTACTTC.